Reported below is one T cell receptor beta chain. The sample originates from a study of blood T cell repertoires in COVID-19. Profiling relied on immunoSEQ multiplex PCR, and the TCRdb table lists in-frame clones only, not all of them. The sample includes about 170,000 clones, approximately 90% of them seen just once. J lost 3 bases, V lost 5 bases, and 8 bases had no gene match. There are 15 residues in the CDR3. CDR1 and CDR2 (germline): SEHNR, FQNEAQ (reference sequence). The V and J genes are TRBV7-9 and TRBJ1-1; TRBD1 agrees at 8 bases. Material for sequencing was peripheral blood. The clonotype was recovered from a man between 18 and 35 years old with active or convalescent COVID-19. The CDR3 coding sequence is TGTGCCAGCAGCCCCCCTGCAGGGGGCCACACTGAAGCTTTCTTT. This codes for CASSPPAGGHTEAFF.